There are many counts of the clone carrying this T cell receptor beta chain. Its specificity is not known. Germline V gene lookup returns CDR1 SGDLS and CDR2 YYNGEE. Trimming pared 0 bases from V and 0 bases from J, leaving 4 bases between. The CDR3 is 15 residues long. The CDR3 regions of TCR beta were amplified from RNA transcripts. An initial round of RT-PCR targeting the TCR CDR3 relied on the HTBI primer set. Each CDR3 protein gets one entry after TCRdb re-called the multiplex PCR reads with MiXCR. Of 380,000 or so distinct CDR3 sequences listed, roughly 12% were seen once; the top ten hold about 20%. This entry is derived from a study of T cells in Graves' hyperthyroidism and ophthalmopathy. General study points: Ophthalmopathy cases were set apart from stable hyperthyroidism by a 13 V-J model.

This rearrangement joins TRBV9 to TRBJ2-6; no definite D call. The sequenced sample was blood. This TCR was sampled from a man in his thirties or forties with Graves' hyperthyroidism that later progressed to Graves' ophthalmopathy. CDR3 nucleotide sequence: TGTGCCAGCAGCGTAGCAAGCTCTGGGGCCAACGTCCTGACTTTC. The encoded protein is CASSVASSGANVLTF.